What follows is one TCR beta chain and its context. The antigen is not known. A much larger clone sits a single nucleotide away, making a read error possible. The TCR beta CDR3 regions underwent amplification using RNA transcripts as the source. RT-PCR in the first round (using the HTBI primer set) targeted the TCR CDR3. TCRdb passed the multiplex PCR reads through MiXCR, listing each CDR3 protein once. The sample has fewer than 550,000 distinct CDR3 sequences, approximately 15% seen once; the top ten hold roughly 14%. Graves' hyperthyroidism is called stable when ophthalmopathy does not progress within 18 months. It was uncontrolled infection, other autoimmune disease, pregnancy or lactation that excluded patients. Diagnostic assessment was based on clinical symptoms, serum thyroxine and TRAb, thyroid ultrasound and orbital computed tomography. The CDR3 has 15 residues. Germline V lookup: CDR1 SGHAT, CDR2 FQNNGV.

This sample was taken from a study of T cells in Graves' hyperthyroidism and ophthalmopathy. Study observations and caveats: The majority of expanded thyroid clonotypes above 0.001 also appeared in blood.

This clonotype was sampled from a woman under 30 with Graves' hyperthyroidism. The chain is built from TRBV11-2 and TRBJ2-7, with D possibly called TRBD1 or TRBD2 (5 bases each). The specimen was blood. The DNA of the CDR3 is TGTGCCAACAGCTTACTCCGGGGCGACTCCTACGAGCAGTACTTC. It translates to CANSLLRGDSYEQYF.